This is a list of T cell receptor beta chains from one sample in a study of sequential checkpoint blockade in melanoma. Some clones are missing from TCRdb's copy, which holds only in-frame ones; the method was immunoSEQ multiplex PCR. The repertoire holds some 7,200 clones, approximately 78% seen once, with about 7.4% in the top ten. Sequences were derived from CD8+ T cells sorted from blood (inferred from file names), sampled from a patient given nivolumab and ipilimumab in sequence. These receptors were taken from a human donor with melanoma. Both conserved end residues are part of each CDR3. Fields, in order: V gene, J gene, D gene, clone size, CDR3 protein, CDR3 DNA. D genes are given only for firm matches. Only part of the rows carry a size: once, few, many, or a class if the clone is expanded.

V: TRBV6-5; J: TRBJ2-7; D: -; size: -; CDR3: CASSYSSGGYEQYF; DNA: TGTGCCAGCAGTTACTCATCCGGGGGCTACGAGCAGTACTTC
V: TRBV28; J: TRBJ1-4; D: -; size: few; CDR3: CASSFMGGASANEKLFF; DNA: TGTGCCAGCAGTTTTATGGGGGGAGCCTCGGCTAATGAAAAACTGTTTTTT
V: TRBV4-1; J: TRBJ2-1; D: TRBD1; size: -; CDR3: CASSHSGQAEQFF; DNA: TGCGCCAGCAGCCACTCTGGACAGGCAGAGCAGTTCTTC
V: TRBV4-2; J: TRBJ2-7; D: -; size: few; CDR3: CASSQDLGGNYEQYF; DNA: TGTGCCAGCAGCCAAGACCTTGGCGGGAACTACGAGCAGTACTTC
V: TRBV7-6; J: TRBJ2-7; D: TRBD1; size: once; CDR3: CASSLRGRSYEQYF; DNA: TGTGCCAGCAGCTTAAGGGGGCGAAGCTACGAGCAGTACTTC
V: TRBV4-1; J: TRBJ2-7; D: -; size: -; CDR3: CASSQRDWPSYEQYF; DNA: TGCGCCAGCAGCCAAAGGGACTGGCCCTCCTACGAGCAGTACTTC
V: TRBV29-1; J: TRBJ2-5; D: -; size: -; CDR3: CSVRTRGGPEETQYF; DNA: TGCAGCGTTCGGACTCGAGGGGGACCTGAGGAGACCCAGTACTTC
V: TRBV6-6; J: TRBJ2-7; D: -; size: -; CDR3: CASSYRGGEQYF; DNA: TGTGCCAGCAGTTACAGGGGCGGCGAGCAGTACTTC
V: TRBV14; J: TRBJ2-7; D: TRBD1; size: -; CDR3: CASSISGTGGEEQYF; DNA: TGTGCCAGCAGCATCTCCGGGACAGGGGGGGAAGAGCAGTACTTC
V: TRBV12-5; J: TRBJ2-2; D: TRBD1; size: -; CDR3: CASGLVPGTGLSGELFF; DNA: TGTGCTAGTGGTTTGGTCCCAGGGACAGGGTTGTCCGGGGAGCTGTTTTTT
V: TRBV21-1; J: TRBJ1-1; D: -; size: -; CDR3: CASSNGDRGGGTEAFF; DNA: TGTGCCAGCAGCAATGGGGACAGGGGTGGGGGCACTGAAGCTTTCTTT
V: TRBV9; J: TRBJ1-4; D: -; size: -; CDR3: CASSGSLGEKLFF; DNA: TGTGCCAGCAGCGGGAGCCTAGGCGAAAAACTGTTTTTT
V: TRBV19; J: TRBJ1-4; D: -; size: -; CDR3: CASRRFPTNEKLFF; DNA: TGTGCCAGTAGGAGGTTTCCAACTAATGAAAAACTGTTTTTT
V: TRBV30; J: TRBJ1-6; D: TRBD1; size: large; CDR3: CAWSVGTGDSPLHF; DNA: TGTGCCTGGAGTGTAGGGACAGGGGATTCACCCCTCCACTTT
V: TRBV19; J: TRBJ2-7; D: TRBD1; size: few; CDR3: CASSSSGTGGEQYF; DNA: TGTGCCAGTAGCAGTTCCGGGACAGGGGGCGAGCAGTACTTC
V: TRBV28; J: TRBJ2-1; D: TRBD2; size: -; CDR3: CASSLSGTSGANEQFF; DNA: TGTGCCAGCAGTTTATCCGGGACTAGCGGGGCCAATGAGCAGTTCTTC
V: TRBV7-9; J: TRBJ2-7; D: -; size: few; CDR3: CASSLGTTYYEQYF; DNA: TGTGCCAGCAGCTTAGGGACTACCTACTACGAGCAGTACTTC
V: TRBV2; J: TRBJ2-1; D: -; size: -; CDR3: CASSASLALHNEQFF; DNA: TGTGCCAGCAGTGCGTCACTCGCCCTACACAATGAGCAGTTCTTC
V: TRBV29-1; J: TRBJ1-1; D: -; size: -; CDR3: CSVEGARDTEAFF; DNA: TGCAGCGTTGAGGGGGCGAGGGACACTGAAGCTTTCTTT
V: TRBV6-1; J: TRBJ2-7; D: -; size: -; CDR3: CASSAGLESYEQYF; DNA: TGTGCCAGCAGTGCAGGGTTGGAATCCTACGAGCAGTACTTC
V: TRBV7-3; J: TRBJ2-2; D: -; size: -; CDR3: CASSLAAATGELFF; DNA: TGTGCCAGCAGCTTAGCAGCGGCGACCGGGGAGCTGTTTTTT
V: TRBV2; J: TRBJ2-7; D: -; size: -; CDR3: CASSEGTAGPDEQYF; DNA: TGTGCCAGCAGTGAAGGGACTGCAGGCCCAGACGAGCAGTACTTC
V: TRBV7-8; J: TRBJ2-4; D: TRBD2; size: -; CDR3: CASSLQRGLAKNIQYF; DNA: TGTGCCAGCAGCTTGCAGCGGGGGCTAGCCAAAAACATTCAGTACTTC
V: TRBV28; J: TRBJ1-4; D: -; size: -; CDR3: CASSFRDMFNEKLFF; DNA: TGTGCCAGCAGTTTCAGGGACATGTTTAATGAAAAACTGTTTTTT
V: TRBV9; J: TRBJ2-1; D: TRBD1; size: -; CDR3: CASSEQGSSYNEQFF; DNA: TGTGCCAGCAGCGAACAGGGGAGCTCCTACAATGAGCAGTTCTTC
V: TRBV6-1; J: TRBJ2-7; D: TRBD1; size: -; CDR3: CASNPGQGNHEQYF; DNA: TGTGCCAGCAACCCGGGACAGGGGAACCACGAGCAGTACTTC
V: TRBV11-2; J: TRBJ1-2; D: -; size: -; CDR3: CASSLAAEAGYGYTF; DNA: TGTGCCAGCAGCTTAGCTGCCGAGGCGGGCTATGGCTACACCTTC
V: TRBV27; J: TRBJ2-7; D: TRBD1; size: few; CDR3: CASSPGQGAPYEQYF; DNA: TGTGCCAGCAGTCCAGGACAGGGTGCCCCCTACGAGCAGTACTTC
V: TRBV4-1; J: TRBJ2-3; D: -; size: -; CDR3: CASSQGSDTQYF; DNA: TGCGCCAGCAGCCAAGGCAGTGATACGCAGTATTTT
V: TRBV25-1; J: TRBJ2-3; D: -; size: -; CDR3: CASSPRGGGSTDTQYF; DNA: TGTGCCAGCAGTCCCAGGGGAGGGGGAAGCACAGATACGCAGTATTTT
V: TRBV27; J: TRBJ1-1; D: TRBD1; size: -; CDR3: CASSSWDSRLTEAFF; DNA: TGTGCCAGCAGTTCCTGGGACAGCCGCCTCACTGAAGCTTTCTTT
V: TRBV27; J: TRBJ2-5; D: TRBD2; size: -; CDR3: CASSSRLAGVETQYF; DNA: TGTGCCAGCAGTTCCCGACTAGCGGGAGTAGAGACCCAGTACTTC
V: TRBV10-2; J: TRBJ1-5; D: -; size: -; CDR3: CASSDSSEPQHF; DNA: TGCGCCAGCAGTGATTCGTCCGAGCCCCAGCATTTT
V: TRBV6-1; J: TRBJ2-4; D: -; size: -; CDR3: CATTGSYVAKNIQYF; DNA: TGTGCCACAACCGGTTCCTACGTAGCCAAAAACATTCAGTACTTC
V: TRBV9; J: TRBJ2-1; D: TRBD2; size: -; CDR3: CASSVARGRPYNEQFF; DNA: TGTGCCAGCAGCGTAGCTCGCGGGAGGCCCTACAATGAGCAGTTCTTC